This TCR beta chain originates from a study of blood T cell repertoires in COVID-19. Turning to the study itself: Sample material is recorded as cDNA or gDNA derived from T cells, B-cell-depleted T cells, or PBMCs.

The CDR3 length is 14 residues. Unmatched junction bases numbered 4, after V lost 5 bases and J lost 1 base. Germline-derived CDR1 and CDR2 are MDHEN and SYDVKM. As processed by the authors: Counts of nucleated cells, estimated from reference gene primer amplification, were obtained. TCRdb's copy holds only in-frame clones and misses some; the assay was immunoSEQ multiplex PCR. The DNA was the basis for D and trimming; V, J and clone size are from that table. The profile covers some 170,000 clones, with 82% appearing a single time and 8% to 9.5% taken by the ten largest. This clone showed up just once.

The clonotype comes from a woman between 70 and 85 years old with acute or convalescent COVID-19. The chain couples TRBV28 to TRBJ2-7; TRBD2 agrees at 8 bases. Sequencing input: peripheral blood. Here the CDR3 DNA reads TGTGCCAGCAGTCAGGCGGGAGGATCCTACGAGCAGTACTTC. Translation gives CASSQAGGSYEQYF.